This section outlines one TCR beta chain sequence together with its context. Its antigen is unknown. Peptide-pool stimulation followed by sequencing identified expanded antigen-specific CD4+ clonotypes in the ViraFEST assay. Isolation of CD4+ T cells took place after around 10 days of culture. The study found no prior SARS-CoV-2 infection in the vaccine recipients, who tested negative for nucleocapsid antibodies. Over 1.5 million PBMC per well were cultured with 10 IU/ml IL-2 and approximately 9.1 ug/ml peptides. Cultures had half their medium replaced with IL-2 medium on days 3 and 7. The entry originates in a study of vaccination effects on CD4 cells after COVID-19. Study background: Vaccination of participants consisted of two doses of either the BNT162b2 or mRNA-1273 vaccine.

Germline values: CDR1 SGHVS, CDR2 FQNEAQ. V dropped 0 bases and J dropped 4 bases, with 10 bases sitting between them. CDR3 size: 14 residues. Measured with immunoSEQ multiplex PCR; TCRdb has only the in-frame clones, and not every one. The data hold about 34,000 clones, with around three quarters observed a single time. Overall study findings and caveats: Late after vaccination, infection- and vaccine-induced clones showed marked clonal contraction.

The chain links TRBV7-8 to TRBJ2-7; D assignment may be TRBD1 or TRBD2 (6 bases each). Specimen: CD4+ T cells from PBMCs cultured with HCoV-OC43 spike peptides, collected before COVID-19 vaccination. Described subset: HCoV-OC43 spike overlapping peptide pool stimulation. The sequence was collected from a human donor who received a COVID-19 vaccine. The DNA of the CDR3 is TGTGCCAGCAGCTTAGCAGGCGGGACATACGAGCAGTACTTC. This sequence encodes CASSLAGGTYEQYF.